These 15 T cell receptor beta chains came from one sample sequenced in a study of cytomegalovirus exposure and HLA in healthy donors. The PCR contained 60 Vbeta and 13 Jbeta primers. Assay: immunoSEQ multiplex PCR; the TCRdb copy retains only in-frame clones and omits some. The sample lists about 150,000 clones; around 80% were seen once. Sequencing input: PBMCs. The receptors shown here come from a woman in her thirties or forties in good health and CMV-seronegative.

The genes are TRBV28 and TRBJ2-1, with 7 bases fitting TRBD1. The CDR3 has 14 residues. CDR1 and CDR2 (germline): MDHEN, SYDVKM. Unmatched junction bases numbered 5, after V lost 5 bases and J lost 4 bases. CDR3: CASSLGQLYNEQFF. CDR3 sequence (DNA): TGTGCCAGCAGTCTGGGACAGCTTTACAATGAGCAGTTCTTC.

This sequence joins TRBV11-3 and TRBJ2-2, with 8 bases matching TRBD2. This CDR3 is built from 16 residues. Germline V gene lookup returns CDR1 SGHNT and CDR2 YENEEA. The V segment lost 1 base and the J segment 2 bases; nucleotides outside the gene matches: 3. CDR3 nucleotides: TGTGCCAGCAGCTTAGTGCTAGCGGGTAACACCGGGGAGCTGTTTTTT. Translated, it gives CASSLVLAGNTGELFF.

This clone appeared a few times. The V and J genes are TRBV2 and TRBJ1-2, with 10 bases matching TRBD1. This CDR3 spans 14 amino acids. Trimming at V came to 8 bases and at J to 4 bases, leaving 7 bases not matched to a gene. Germline CDR1 is SNHLY and CDR2 is FYNNEI. CDR3 in DNA: TGTGCCAGCGGAGGGGGACAGGGGATCTATGGCTACACCTTC. Its translation: CASGGGQGIYGYTF.

The chain carries TRBV10-1 and TRBJ2-1; TRBD2 matches at 11 bases. Germline loops: CDR1 WNHNN, CDR2 SYGVQD (reference sequence). The length of the CDR3 is 17 residues. With 4 bases clipped from V and 0 bases from J, the junction kept 5 bases outside the gene matches. This CDR3 is CASSVAGGGRSYNEQFF. The CDR3 nucleotides are TGCGCCAGCAGTGTAGCGGGAGGGGGCCGCTCCTACAATGAGCAGTTCTTC.

This clone has only one observation. The chain links TRBV25-1 to TRBJ1-3, with D maybe TRBD1 (6 bases). This CDR3 has 15 residues. Per the germline V gene, CDR1 is MGHDK and CDR2 is SYGVNS. V lost 3 bases, J lost 4 bases, and 13 bases lay in between. The CDR3 here is CASSEWQGKGNTIYF. DNA for the CDR3: TGTGCCAGCAGTGAGTGGCAGGGGAAAGGAAACACCATATATTTT.

CDR3 region: CASRGYRDGYTF. The CDR3 DNA sequence: TGTGCCAGCAGGGGATACAGGGATGGCTACACCTTC. The V gene is TRBV6-1, the J gene TRBJ1-2; possible D gene TRBD1, 6 bases. The CDR3 covers 12 residues. Germline V gives CDR1 MNHNS, CDR2 SASEGT. Trimming removed 6 bases at V and 6 bases at J, with 11 bases between.

The chain employs TRBV6-5 and TRBJ1-1; maybe TRBD1 (5 bases). CDR3 length: 14 amino acids. V lost 7 bases and J 4 bases, leaving 16 bases between the germline ends. CDR1 and CDR2 (germline): MNHEY, SVGAGI. CDR3 in amino acids: CASTPDGGGTEAFF. DNA for the CDR3: TGTGCCAGCACCCCAGATGGGGGAGGCACTGAAGCTTTCTTT.

The chain is built from TRBV5-1 and TRBJ2-2; TRBD1 matches 8 bases. The CDR3 totals 15 residues. Trimming removed 7 bases from V and 3 bases from J; junction bases left unmatched: 8. CDR1 is SGHRS, CDR2 YFSETQ, per germline. The CDR3 sequence is CASCPDRGDTGELFF. DNA of the CDR3: TGCGCCAGCTGCCCTGACAGGGGTGACACCGGGGAGCTGTTTTTT.

V is TRBV6-1 and J is TRBJ2-7, with TRBD2 matching 10 bases. The CDR3 runs to 15 residues. CDR1 is MNHNS and CDR2 is SASEGT in the germline V gene. V lost 6 bases, J lost 6 bases, and 11 bases stayed unmatched. The chain's CDR3 is CASSRQASGSLEQYF. CDR3 DNA sequence: TGTGCCAGCAGCCGACAGGCTAGCGGGAGTCTCGAGCAGTACTTC.

V usage is TRBV15 and J usage is TRBJ1-5; maybe TRBD1 (5 bases). This CDR3 is built from 18 residues. Looked up from germline, CDR1 is LNHNV and CDR2 is YYDKDF (reference sequence). With 1 base removed from V and 4 bases from J, the gap between germline ends came to 20 bases. Written as DNA, the CDR3 is TGTGCCACCAGCAGAGGCCTGGGCAGGGTGGTTGGGAATCAGCCCCAGCATTTT. This encodes CATSRGLGRVVGNQPQHF.

The genes are TRBV25-1 and TRBJ2-7; D is perhaps TRBD2 (6 bases). The CDR3 runs 14 residues. Germline lookup yields CDR1 MGHDK and CDR2 SYGVNS. The V and J ends lost 1 base and 2 bases respectively, with 9 bases between them. CDR3 sequence: CASSESGATYEQYF. Here the CDR3 DNA reads TGTGCCAGCAGTGAATCGGGAGCCACCTACGAGCAGTACTTC.

This rearrangement joins TRBV5-4 to TRBJ2-1; the match to TRBD1 covers 7 bases. The germline gives CDR1 SGHNT, CDR2 YYREEE (reference sequence). V shed 5 bases and J 8 bases; nucleotides not matched to a gene: 7. The CDR3 runs 13 residues. The CDR3, as DNA: TGTGCCAGCAGGAGGGGGCTCGGCGATGAGCAGTTCTTC. Amino acid sequence: CASRRGLGDEQFF.

The chain employs TRBV7-8 and TRBJ2-7, with D perhaps TRBD2 (7 bases). V was clipped by 2 bases and J by 5 bases, with 19 bases between them. The germline V gene has CDR1 SGHVS and CDR2 FQNEAQ. The CDR3 extends over 16 amino acids. The CDR3 spells CASSLRGGGAGDEQYF. The CDR3 nucleotides are TGTGCCAGCAGCTTAAGAGGTGGGGGGGCCGGGGACGAGCAGTACTTC.

As concerns this clone: Other DNA sequences in this sample translate to the same CDR3. V gene TRBV7-6 combines with J gene TRBJ2-7; D remains ambiguous. The length of the CDR3 is 13 residues. CDR1 and CDR2 from the germline V gene are SGHVS and FNYEAQ. Between the trimmed V and J ends, which lost 1 base and 4 bases, there was a span of 8 bases. This CDR3 reads CASSLGQVYEQYF. The CDR3, as DNA: TGTGCCAGCAGCTTAGGGCAGGTTTACGAGCAGTACTTC.

The rearrangement links TRBV29-1 to TRBJ1-1; tentatively, D is TRBD1 (6 bases). Deletions cut 6 bases from V and 4 bases from J, with 15 bases between. CDR3 size: 13 residues. CDR1 is SQVTM, CDR2 ANQGSEA, per germline. The CDR3 reads CSVFPKQGTEAFF. CDR3 DNA: TGCAGCGTGTTCCCAAAACAGGGCACTGAAGCTTTCTTT.